The next 21 T cell receptor beta chains were all read from a single sample in a study of blood T cell repertoires in COVID-19. Repertoires were generated with immunoSEQ multiplex PCR, while TCRdb's copy carries only in-frame clones and drops some. This table has under 150,000 clones, 87% appearing once. The sample consisted of peripheral blood. These receptors all come from a woman in her 40s with acute or convalescent COVID-19.

The chain carries TRBV2 and TRBJ2-1; 11 positions agree with TRBD2. The CDR3 has 13 residues. The V gene end was trimmed by 9 bases and the J gene end by 5 bases; junction bases not matched to a gene: 3. Germline values: CDR1 SNHLY, CDR2 FYNNEI. CDR3 bases: TGTGCCAGGCTAGCGGGGGGAAACAATGAGCAGTTCTTC. This gives the protein CARLAGGNNEQFF.

The chain couples TRBV4-3 to TRBJ2-3; 7 nucleotides align to TRBD2. CDR1 and CDR2 from the germline V gene are LGHNA and YSLEER. V lost 1 base, J lost 4 bases, and 5 bases stayed unmatched. The CDR3 runs 15 residues. CDR3 DNA sequence: TGCGCCAGCAGCCAAGGGCGGGAGAGGGCAGATACGCAGTATTTT. Translating gives CASSQGRERADTQYF.

The V and J genes are TRBV5-6 and TRBJ2-7, with 8 positions matching TRBD1. CDR1 SGHDT and CDR2 YYEEEE come from the germline V gene. The CDR3 length is 13 residues. The trim removed 0 bases at V and 9 bases at J, leaving 5 bases unmatched. The CDR3 nucleotides are TGTGCCAGCAGCTTGGGACAGGGGAGCGGGCAGTACTTC. Translation: CASSLGQGSGQYF.

The chain has TRBV20-1 and TRBJ2-5, with TRBD2 identical over 8 bases. The germline gives CDR1 DFQATT, CDR2 SNEGSKA (reference sequence). The CDR3 consists of 14 residues. V lost 3 bases, J lost 4 bases, and 7 bases stayed unmatched. CDR3 nucleotides: TGCAGTGCTAGTCAGGCGGGGGGTAGAGAGACCCAGTACTTC. It codes for CSASQAGGRETQYF.

The genes are TRBV3-1 (or the pseudogene TRBV3-2) and TRBJ1-1, with a possible D match to TRBD1 (6 bases). This CDR3 has 14 amino acids. From germline, CDR1 is LGHDT and CDR2 YNNKEL (reference sequence). V lost 6 bases, J lost 0 bases, and 11 bases lay in between. The DNA for the CDR3 is TGTGCCAGCAGGCCCACAGGGCTGAACACTGAAGCTTTCTTT. Protein: CASRPTGLNTEAFF.

The gene calls are TRBV7-6 and TRBJ1-3; no clear D. V was trimmed by 0 bases and J by 0 bases, leaving 9 bases between them. In germline, CDR1 is SGHVS, CDR2 FNYEAQ. The CDR3 loop spans 16 amino acids. The CDR3 reads CASSLAAGSSGNTIYF. For the CDR3, the DNA is TGTGCCAGCAGCTTAGCGGCAGGAAGCTCTGGAAACACCATATATTTT. Full variable domain (remainder filled in from reference TRBV7-6 and TRBJ1-3): GAGVSQSPRYKVTKRGQDVALRCDPISGHVSLYWYRQALGQGPEFLTYFNYEAQQDKSGLPNDRFSAERPEGSISTLTIQRTEQRDSAMYRCASSLAAGSSGNTIYFGEGSWLTVV.

This chain uses TRBV19 with TRBJ2-2; possibly TRBD1 for D (6 bases). CDR3 length: 16 residues. Trimming removed 1 base from V and 2 bases from J, with 11 bases in between. Germline CDR1 LNHDA, CDR2 SQIVND (reference sequence). The CDR3 DNA reads TGTGCCAGTAGTATAGGAGGGACATCCAACACCGGGGAGCTGTTTTTT. Translated, it gives CASSIGGTSNTGELFF.

This clone was recorded only once. The chain combines TRBV2 with TRBJ1-6; TRBD1 matches 7 bases. V lost 11 bases to trimming and J lost 7 bases; unmatched junction nucleotides: 8. Per the germline V gene, CDR1 is SNHLY and CDR2 is FYNNEI. This CDR3 contains 13 residues. The CDR3 loop is CAGAGTENSPLHF. The CDR3 DNA reads as TGTGCCGGGGCCGGGACAGAAAATTCACCCCTCCACTTT.

The genes are TRBV7-3 and TRBJ1-1; 8 bases map to TRBD1. This CDR3 has 15 residues. V was pared by 5 bases and J by 4 bases, with 9 bases of the junction left unmatched. Germline V gene sequence: CDR1 SGHTA, CDR2 FQGTGA. In DNA, the CDR3 is TGTGCCAGCAGCAGCAGGGGGCCCCCAACCACTGAAGCTTTCTTT. Its translation: CASSSRGPPTTEAFF.

The V call is TRBV11-2, the J call TRBJ2-1; 12 bases fit TRBD2. The CDR3 contains 18 residues. J gave up 7 bases and V 3 bases, and 13 bases lay outside the gene matches. Looked up from germline, CDR1 is SGHAT and CDR2 is FQNNGV. CDR3 coding DNA: TGTGCCAGCAGCTTCCCAATCCTAGCGGGAGGGCATAGTAATGAGCAGTTCTTC. It translates to CASSFPILAGGHSNEQFF.

The chain combines TRBV10-3 with TRBJ1-3; D not certain. The CDR3 extends over 14 amino acids. CDR1 ENHRY and CDR2 SYGVKD come from the germline V gene. The V and J ends lost 4 bases and 2 bases respectively, with 9 bases between them. CDR3 residues: CAISARGTGNTIYF. The CDR3 DNA reads as TGTGCCATCAGTGCGAGAGGGACTGGAAACACCATATATTTT.

The chain uses TRBV19 and TRBJ2-7; TRBD2 matches at 8 bases. This CDR3 comprises 15 residues. Germline loops: CDR1 LNHDA, CDR2 SQIVND (reference sequence). V lost 3 bases and J lost 2; bases outside the gene matches: 6. The CDR3, as DNA: TGTGCCAGTAGTATTGCGGGAGGTAGTACCTACGAGCAGTACTTC. It encodes CASSIAGGSTYEQYF. The full variable domain, completed using reference TRBV19 and TRBJ2-7, is DGGITQSPKYLFRKEGQNVTLSCEQNLNHDAMYWYRQDPGQGLRLIYYSQIVNDFQKGDIAEGYSVSREKKESFPLTVTSAQKNPTAFYLCASSIAGGSTYEQYFGPGTRLTVT.

The chain couples TRBV15 to TRBJ1-1; tentative D call: TRBD1 (5 bases). The CDR3 is 14 amino acids. Germline CDR1 LNHNV, CDR2 YYDKDF (reference sequence). V gave up 6 bases and J gave up 1 base, with 12 bases separating them. Written as DNA, the CDR3 is TGTGCCACCAGTTACACAGGTGGGAACACTGAAGCTTTCTTT. Amino acids: CATSYTGGNTEAFF. Looking up the rest from reference TRBV15 and TRBJ1-1 gives the full variable domain: DAMVIQNPRYQVTQFGKPVTLSCSQTLNHNVMYWYQQKSSQAPKLLFHYYDKDFNNEADTPDNFQSRRPNTSFCFLDIRSPGLGDTAMYLCATSYTGGNTEAFFGQGTRLTVV.

In nucleotides, the CDR3 is TGCGCCAGCCCGTGGGGGGTCTGTGGGGCCAACGTCCTGACTTTC. Protein sequence: CASPWGVCGANVLTF. J is TRBJ2-6 and V is TRBV10-1; D may be TRBD2 (6 bases). CDR1 and CDR2 from the germline V gene are WNHNN and SYGVQD (reference sequence). The CDR3 is 15 residues long. V lost 8 bases and J lost 3, with 14 bases in between.

The genes are TRBV5-1 and TRBJ2-1; D possibly corresponds to TRBD2 (6 bases). V shed 4 bases and J shed 0 bases, with 11 bases lying between them. CDR3 length: 15 amino acids. Germline V gene sequence: CDR1 SGHRS, CDR2 YFSETQ. The CDR3 sequence is CASSLGLDSYNEQFF. CDR3 sequence (DNA): TGCGCCAGCAGCCTGGGACTGGACTCCTACAATGAGCAGTTCTTC.

The table lists this clone with a few counts. The chain carries TRBV5-6 and TRBJ2-7; no clear D. V was trimmed by 0 bases and J by 6 bases, leaving 13 bases between them. This CDR3 region has 14 residues. Germline values: CDR1 SGHDT, CDR2 YYEEEE. CDR3: CASSLGGQSGEQYF. DNA of the CDR3: TGTGCCAGCAGCTTGGGAGGTCAGTCGGGCGAGCAGTACTTC.

The chain uses TRBV30 and TRBJ2-5; the D gene is possibly TRBD1 (7 bases). V lost 5 bases, J lost 5 bases, and 18 bases lay in between. Germline loops: CDR1 GTSNPN, CDR2 SVGIG (reference sequence). This CDR3 contains 14 residues. In DNA, the CDR3 is TGTGCCTGGGAAAAGACAGGGAGGATCGAGACCCAGTACTTC. Translating it yields CAWEKTGRIETQYF.

This chain links TRBV11-1 with TRBJ2-7; D is ambiguous. The CDR3 runs 13 residues. Trimming left V 5 bases short and J 1 base short, with 9 bases between. Germline V gene data show CDR1 as SGHAT and CDR2 as FQDESV (reference sequence). In DNA form, the CDR3 reads TGTGCCAGCAGCCCAGGTAGTTCCTACGAGCAGTACTTC. Its translation: CASSPGSSYEQYF.

V gene TRBV10-3 combines with J gene TRBJ2-1, with no clear D. The ends were cut back, 4 bases at V and 7 bases at J, with 8 bases in the middle. CDR1 is ENHRY, CDR2 SYGVKD, per germline. The CDR3 sequence is 12 residues long. DNA of the CDR3: TGTGCCATCAGTGGCTTGCGAAATGAGCAGTTCTTC. Protein: CAISGLRNEQFF.

The chain recombines TRBV19 with TRBJ1-2; tentatively, D is TRBD1 (5 bases). The germline V gene encodes CDR1 LNHDA and CDR2 SQIVND (reference sequence). The CDR3 loop spans 14 amino acids. Trimming stripped 6 bases from V and 4 bases from J, with 15 bases between. CDR3 in DNA: TGTGCCAGTAGGGCTCAGGGTGGGGCCTATGGCTACACCTTC. Its protein product is CASRAQGGAYGYTF.

The J gene is TRBJ2-7, the V gene TRBV5-1; TRBD1 matches at 9 bases. Germline V CDR1 and CDR2: SGHRS, YFSETQ. Germline trimming cut 7 bases from V and 3 bases from J; bases unmatched to any gene: 8. The CDR3 runs to 14 residues. The CDR3 DNA reads as TGCGCCAGCGTCCCCGGGACAGGGTTCTACGAGCAGTACTTC. Translation gives CASVPGTGFYEQYF. The entire variable domain, with the rest obtained from reference TRBV5-1 and TRBJ2-7, is as follows: KAGVTQTPRYLIKTRGQQVTLSCSPISGHRSVSWYQQTPGQGLQFLFEYFSETQRNKGNFPGRFSGRQFSNSRSEMNVSTLELGDSALYLCASVPGTGFYEQYFGPGTRLTVT.